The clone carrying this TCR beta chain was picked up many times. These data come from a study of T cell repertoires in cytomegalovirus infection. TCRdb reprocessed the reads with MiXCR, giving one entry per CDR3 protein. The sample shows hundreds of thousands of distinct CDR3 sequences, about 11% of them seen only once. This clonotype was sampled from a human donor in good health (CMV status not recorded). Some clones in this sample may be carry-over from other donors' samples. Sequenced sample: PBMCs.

DNA for the CDR3: TGTGCCAGCAGCTTACGTGGAGCGGCCCCGAACACCGGGGAGCTGTTTTTT. Amino acids: CASSLRGAAPNTGELFF. The chain has TRBV7-2 and TRBJ2-2, with D tentatively TRBD2 (5 bases). V shed 2 bases and J shed 0 bases, with 13 bases lying between them. Germline CDR1 SGHTA, CDR2 FQGNSA. The CDR3 runs 17 residues.